The clone carrying this TCR beta chain came up a few times. What it recognizes is unknown. This CDR3 spans 16 amino acids. The ends were cut back, 0 bases at V and 4 bases at J, with 15 bases in the middle. Germline V gene lookup returns CDR1 MGHRA and CDR2 YSYEKL. This entry comes from a study of T cells after yellow fever vaccination. Study-wide background: The fractions with low cell numbers were processed using SMART-Seq v4 Ultra Low Input. Overall study results and limits: Reappearance after the booster was observed for most primary-vaccination clones (about 95% CD4, around 90% CD8). The secondary T-cell response peaked on day 5, not day 15, but was weaker. A minor fraction of clonotypes spanned both CD4 and CD8 compartments.

TCRdb called the 5' RACE reads again in MiXCR, with one record for every CDR3 protein. The sample lists approximately 340,000 distinct CDR3 sequences, 8.7% occurring once. This chain uses TRBV4-1 with TRBJ1-2; D gene uncertain. The sample here was PBMCs, taken on the day of the first yellow fever vaccination. This clonotype was sampled from a man aged 18 to 30 who received the YFV17D yellow fever vaccine. The CDR3 nucleotides read TGCGCCAGCAGCCAAGATAGAGGGTCAAAGGTCTATGGCTACACCTTC. As protein: CASSQDRGSKVYGYTF.